The 11 T cell receptor beta chains reported below all come from one sample, sequenced in a study of cytomegalovirus exposure and HLA in healthy donors. The PCR had 60 Vbeta and 13 Jbeta primers. Only in-frame clones appear in the TCRdb table, and some are missing; sequencing was by immunoSEQ multiplex PCR. The profile shows 150,000 to 200,000 clones, around 68% of them singletons. What was sequenced was PBMCs. The receptor set was obtained from a middle-aged woman in good health and CMV-seropositive.

There are a few counts of this clone. This chain joins TRBV9 and TRBJ2-5; 8 bases map to TRBD2. The V segment lost 0 bases and the J segment 5 bases; nucleotides outside the gene matches: 3. Germline lookup yields CDR1 SGDLS and CDR2 YYNGEE. This CDR3 has 14 amino acids. CDR3 sequence reads: CASSVGPGGETQYF. CDR3 nucleotide sequence: TGTGCCAGCAGCGTAGGTCCGGGGGGGGAGACCCAGTACTTC.

This clone was seen only once. The V call is TRBV29-1, the J call TRBJ1-2; D perhaps matches TRBD1 (5 bases). Trimming stripped 0 bases from V and 8 bases from J, with 19 bases between. CDR1 is SQVTM, CDR2 ANQGSEA, per germline. The CDR3 covers 15 residues. The CDR3 loop is CSVEDRAAGPGGYTF. The CDR3 DNA sequence: TGCAGCGTTGAAGACCGAGCCGCGGGACCAGGCGGCTACACCTTC. Full variable domain (rest looked up from reference TRBV29-1 and TRBJ1-2): SAVISQKPSRDICQRGTSLTIQCQVDSQVTMMFWYRQQPGQSLTLIATANQGSEATYESGFVIDKFPISRPNLTFSTLTVSNMSPEDSSIYLCSVEDRAAGPGGYTFGSGTRLTVV.

The chain has TRBV20-1 and TRBJ1-3; no definite D call. The CDR3 contains 11 residues. Germline V gene data show CDR1 as DFQATT and CDR2 as SNEGSKA (reference sequence). Trimming cost V 5 bases and J 1 base, with 3 bases left between them. The CDR3 reads CSALSGNTIYF. As DNA, the CDR3 is TGCAGTGCTTTATCTGGAAACACCATATATTTT.

This clone occurred once. The chain links TRBV5-1 to TRBJ1-2, with D possibly TRBD1 on 6 matching bases. V was pared by 0 bases and J by 2 bases, with 11 bases between. This CDR3 comprises 15 residues. Looked up from germline, CDR1 is SGHRS and CDR2 is YFSETQ. The CDR3 sequence: CASSLDGTLNYGYTF. The CDR3 coding sequence is TGCGCCAGCAGCTTGGACGGGACACTAAACTATGGCTACACCTTC. Filled out from reference TRBV5-1 and TRBJ1-2, the complete variable domain reads KAGVTQTPRYLIKTRGQQVTLSCSPISGHRSVSWYQQTPGQGLQFLFEYFSETQRNKGNFPGRFSGRQFSNSRSEMNVSTLELGDSALYLCASSLDGTLNYGYTFGSGTRLTVV.

The V and J genes are TRBV5-4 and TRBJ2-3; 14 bases align to TRBD2. CDR3 length: 16 amino acids. In germline, CDR1 is SGHNT, CDR2 YYREEE (reference sequence). V was clipped by 5 bases and J by 2 bases; unmatched bases: 4. CDR3 protein: CASSWTSGGTTDTQYF. The DNA for the CDR3 is TGTGCCAGCAGTTGGACTAGCGGGGGGACCACAGATACGCAGTATTTT. Based on the CDR3 plus reference TRBV5-4 and TRBJ2-3, the full variable domain is ETGVTQSPTHLIKTRGQQVTLRCSSQSGHNTVSWYQQALGQGPQFIFQYYREEENGRGNFPPRFSGLQFPNYSSELNVNALELDDSALYLCASSWTSGGTTDTQYFGPGTRLTVL.

The CDR3, as DNA: TGTGCCAGCAGTAGAGTAGCGGGGGGACCCGTCAATGAGCAGTTCTTC. Its translation is CASSRVAGGPVNEQFF. The V and J genes are TRBV6-4 and TRBJ2-1, with 10 positions matching TRBD2. The CDR3 sequence is 16 residues long. J gave up 6 bases and V 5 bases, and 10 bases lay outside the gene matches. Germline V gene lookup returns CDR1 MRHNA and CDR2 SNTAGT.

The gene calls are TRBV10-3 and TRBJ2-1; 8 bases match TRBD2. With 10 bases clipped from V and 0 bases from J, the junction kept 5 bases outside the gene matches. CDR1 is ENHRY, CDR2 SYGVKD, per germline. The CDR3 runs 14 residues. This CDR3 is CATSGTSSYNEQFF. The CDR3 coding sequence is TGTGCCACCTCCGGGACTAGCTCCTACAATGAGCAGTTCTTC.

The chain combines TRBV11-1 with TRBJ2-7; no clear D gene. The CDR3 sequence is 13 residues long. Germline V gives CDR1 SGHAT, CDR2 FQDESV (reference sequence). The V gene lost 7 bases and the J gene lost 6 bases, with 16 bases spanning the gap. The CDR3 DNA follows: TGTGCCAGCAACGCTCTGGCAGGTTTCGAGCAGTACTTC. Translation: CASNALAGFEQYF.

This sequence joins TRBV18 and TRBJ2-7; TRBD2 matches 9 bases. The trim removed 3 bases at V and 4 bases at J, leaving 10 bases unmatched. CDR3 length: 16 amino acids. CDR1 KGHSH and CDR2 LQKENI come from the germline V gene. This CDR3 reads CASSPLPPSGDYEQYF. DNA of the CDR3: TGTGCCAGCTCACCCCTACCCCCTAGCGGGGATTACGAGCAGTACTTC.

The chain combines TRBV7-2 with TRBJ2-5, with 9 bases fitting TRBD2. V was clipped by 1 base and J by 0 bases; unmatched bases: 9. This CDR3 region has 18 residues. Germline V gene lookup returns CDR1 SGHTA and CDR2 FQGNSA. CDR3 amino acids: CASSLVPLAGNNQETQYF. The CDR3 DNA reads as TGTGCCAGCAGCTTAGTACCCCTAGCGGGGAATAACCAAGAGACCCAGTACTTC.

The rearrangement uses TRBV11-2 and TRBJ1-5; perhaps TRBD1 as D (5 bases). V was clipped by 6 bases and J by 6 bases, with 9 bases between them. The germline V gene has CDR1 SGHAT and CDR2 FQNNGV. The CDR3 spans 12 residues. The CDR3 protein is CASSTQGQPQHF. The CDR3 nucleotides read TGTGCCAGCAGTACTCAGGGTCAGCCCCAGCATTTT.